The 7 T cell receptor beta chains listed next were all sequenced from one sample in a study of T cell repertoires in cytomegalovirus infection (dated by TCRdb to about 2019). Sequencer: Illumina HiSeq 1500. In TCRdb, the public reads were trimmed at Q25 with fastp and aligned with MiXCR, with productive beta chains retained. Each CDR3 protein appears once, grouped with its most common genes and DNA. Counted in this sample were hundreds of thousands of distinct CDR3 sequences; about 39% of them appeared once. About two fifths of the sample lies in the top ten. For these receptors, no antigen is known. According to the study, the label for this sample's treatment or condition signals: in vitro stimulation with specific CMV peptide epitopes to enrich CMV-specific T cells. The input for sequencing was cultured PBMCs, taken from culture after CMV antigen stimulation. Receptors were obtained from a human donor in good health (CMV status not recorded). Some clones in this sample may be carry-over from other donors' samples.

A word on this clonotype: A much larger clone is a single base away; this may be a read error. Since no conserved phenylalanine or tryptophan closes the CDR3, a read error is the likely cause. The J gene is TRBJ2-7, the V gene TRBV7-2, with a possible D match to TRBD1 (6 bases). V was pared by 6 bases and J by 2 bases, with 14 bases between. Germline CDR1 is SGHTA and CDR2 is FQGNSA. The length of the CDR3 is 14 residues. CDR3: CASSSHRATYEQYI. As DNA, the CDR3 is TGTGCCAGCAGTTCCCACAGGGCCACCTACGAGCAGTACATC.

The chain couples TRBV12-5 to TRBJ2-1; the D is unclear. The CDR3 sequence is 14 residues long. Germline assignment: CDR1 LGHNT and CDR2 FRNRAP. The V and J ends lost 1 base and 0 bases respectively, with 4 bases between them. CDR3 residues: CASGLGSSYNEQFF. The CDR3 bases are TGTGCTAGTGGTTTGGGGAGCTCCTACAATGAGCAGTTCTTC.

This chain connects TRBV20-1 to TRBJ2-7; D perhaps matches TRBD2 (6 bases). Trimming removed 1 base from V and 3 bases from J, with 10 bases in between. Germline values: CDR1 DFQATT, CDR2 SNEGSKA (reference sequence). The CDR3 runs to 13 residues. In nucleotides, the CDR3 is TGCAGTGCTAGAGTGGGGGGTGGCTACGAGCAGTACTTC. It translates to CSARVGGGYEQYF.

The rearrangement links TRBV27 to TRBJ2-7; possible D gene TRBD1, 5 bases. The germline V gene has CDR1 MNHEY and CDR2 SMNVEV (reference sequence). V was cut by 5 bases and J by 3 bases, with 17 bases left in between. CDR3 length: 15 amino acids. CDR3 nucleotides: TGTGCCAGCAGTCAAAGACAGTTGGCAAACTACGAGCAGTACTTC. It codes for CASSQRQLANYEQYF.

The rearrangement links TRBV3-1 to TRBJ1-1; no firm D call. Between the trimmed V and J ends, which lost 3 bases and 4 bases, there was a span of 12 bases. CDR1 and CDR2 from the germline V gene are LGHDT and YNNKEL (reference sequence). CDR3 length equals 14 residues. As DNA, the CDR3 is TGTGCCAGCAGCCATGTTTCCGCAACCACTGAAGCTTTCTTT. Protein product: CASSHVSATTEAFF.

The chain carries TRBV7-6 and TRBJ2-1, with D maybe TRBD2 (6 bases). The germline gives CDR1 SGHVS, CDR2 FNYEAQ. The V end was cut by 5 bases, the J end by 0 bases, with 20 bases between. This CDR3 comprises 18 residues. CDR3 in amino acids: CASSRGAGPTASYNEQFF. CDR3 DNA: TGTGCCAGCAGCCGCGGGGCGGGACCTACAGCCTCCTACAATGAGCAGTTCTTC.

This chain links TRBV19 with TRBJ1-4; D not certain. V was clipped by 6 bases and J by 11 bases, with 19 bases between them. CDR3 length equals 14 residues. Germline V lookup: CDR1 LNHDA, CDR2 SQIVND (reference sequence). The CDR3 spells CASRDSALLWKLFF. The CDR3 DNA is TGTGCCAGTAGGGATTCGGCTCTACTGTGGAAACTGTTTTTT.